Shown below are 14 T cell receptor beta chains from a single sample sequenced in a study of T cell responses to AZD1222 COVID-19 vaccine. Profiling relied on immunoSEQ multiplex PCR, and the TCRdb table lists in-frame clones only, not all of them. The sample shows approximately 110,000 clones, approximately 88% of them seen only once. Sequenced here: peripheral blood, sampled on day 0 of AZD1222 vaccination. The receptors derive from an adult in good health.

The J gene is TRBJ2-5, the V gene TRBV6-1; possible D gene TRBD2, 6 bases. The CDR3 covers 14 residues. Germline CDR1 MNHNS, CDR2 SASEGT. Trimming removed 1 base from V and 4 bases from J, with 10 bases in between. Written as DNA, the CDR3 is TGTGCCAGCAGTGAAGAGGGGCGGGGAGAGACCCAGTACTTC. Its translation is CASSEEGRGETQYF.

This chain uses TRBV21-1 with TRBJ2-2; the tabulated D call, TRBD1, remains unverified against the DNA. TRBV21-1 is marked as a pseudogene. The CDR3 loop spans 17 amino acids. The CDR3 nucleotides are TGTGCCAGCAGCAAAGAGGCCGGGTATAACAGGGGCGGGGAGCTGTTTTTT. Encoded protein: CASSKEAGYNRGGELFF.

This clone was seen a handful of times. The chain is built from TRBV23-1 and TRBJ1-2; D not certain. TRBV23-1 is given ORF status, its function remaining uncertain. The CDR3 consists of 12 residues. V was shortened by 8 bases and J by 6 bases, with 13 bases between the two germline ends. CDR3 protein: CASQRGMDGYTF. CDR3 DNA sequence: TGCGCCAGCCAACGGGGAATGGATGGCTACACCTTC.

This rearrangement joins TRBV27 to TRBJ1-6; tentatively, D is TRBD1 (6 bases). V was clipped by 2 bases and J by 5 bases, with 19 bases between them. Per germline, CDR1 MNHEY and CDR2 SMNVEV (reference sequence). The CDR3 has 18 residues. This CDR3 reads CASSLVYGLQGNNSPLHF. The CDR3 nucleotides read TGTGCCAGCAGTTTAGTATACGGGCTCCAGGGGAATAATTCACCCCTCCACTTT.

The chain uses TRBV4-3 and TRBJ2-3; 7 positions agree with TRBD2. The CDR3 has 11 residues. After removal of 4 bases from V and 14 bases from J, the junction contained 6 bases not matched to a gene. Germline CDR1 reads LGHNA; CDR2 reads YSLEER. In DNA, the CDR3 is TGCGCCAGCAGCCGCAGCGGGGAGGTGTATTTT. Protein: CASSRSGEVYF.

This clone was found once. The chain recombines TRBV10-3 with TRBJ2-3; no definite D call. The V gene's germline CDR1 is ENHRY and CDR2 SYGVKD. CDR3 length: 16 amino acids. V lost 3 bases and J lost 4, with 17 bases in between. The CDR3 DNA reads as TGTGCCATCAGTGACCCCAACAGCGTAGGAGCAGATACGCAGTATTTT. Its translation is CAISDPNSVGADTQYF.

The chain combines TRBV7-8 with TRBJ2-5; tentative D call: TRBD1 (5 bases). The V gene's germline CDR1 is SGHVS and CDR2 FQNEAQ. The germline V and J ends were trimmed by 1 base and 5 bases, with 11 bases remaining between them. The CDR3 is made up of 14 amino acids. The CDR3 protein is CASSLEAGSETQYF. CDR3 nucleotides: TGTGCCAGCAGCTTAGAGGCAGGGTCGGAGACCCAGTACTTC.

The chain recombines TRBV4-1 with TRBJ1-3; no firm D call. V lost 0 bases to trimming and J lost 2 bases, with 8 bases between them. CDR1 is MGHRA, CDR2 YSYEKL, per germline. This CDR3 has 15 amino acids. The CDR3 here is CASSQEGIPGNTIYF. As DNA, the CDR3 is TGCGCCAGCAGCCAAGAGGGGATTCCTGGAAACACCATATATTTT.

This chain connects TRBV7-3 to TRBJ2-1; D is ambiguous. CDR1 and CDR2 (germline): SGHTA, FQGTGA. This CDR3 comprises 15 residues. Trimming stripped 2 bases from V and 0 bases from J, with 8 bases between. CDR3 nucleotide sequence: TGTGCCAGCAGCTTAGATCCTGGCTCCTACAATGAGCAGTTCTTC. This translates into CASSLDPGSYNEQFF.

The rearrangement uses TRBV5-1 and TRBJ1-1; 7 bases align to TRBD1. Per germline, CDR1 SGHRS and CDR2 YFSETQ. The CDR3 length is 16 residues. V shed 4 bases and J 1 base; nucleotides not matched to a gene: 10. The CDR3 DNA reads TGCGCCAGCAGCGGGGTCGGAGGGGGCCAGAACACTGAAGCTTTCTTT. It translates to CASSGVGGGQNTEAFF.

The V and J genes are TRBV18 and TRBJ2-3; 8 bases match TRBD2. The CDR3 spans 15 residues. V lost 0 bases, J lost 8 bases, and 7 bases stayed unmatched. Germline V lookup: CDR1 KGHSH, CDR2 LQKENI. The CDR3 here is CASSPPTGGISTQYF. Written as DNA, the CDR3 is TGTGCCAGCTCACCACCGACGGGGGGGATCAGTACGCAGTATTTT. The variable domain in full, completed from reference TRBV18 and TRBJ2-3, reads NAGVMQNPRHLVRRRGQEARLRCSPMKGHSHVYWYRQLPEEGLKFMVYLQKENIIDESGMPKERFSAEFPKEGPSILRIQQVVRGDSAAYFCASSPPTGGISTQYFGPGTRLTVL.

V and J are TRBV12-3 or TRBV12-4 and TRBJ1-2; 8 bases line up with TRBD1. This CDR3 is built from 13 residues. The V segment lost 5 bases and the J segment 7 bases; nucleotides outside the gene matches: 6. The CDR3 is CASSRRTGSGYTF. The CDR3 DNA reads TGTGCCAGCAGTCGCCGGACAGGGAGTGGCTACACCTTC.

CDR3 sequence: CASSYEGTNSPLHF. As DNA, the CDR3 is TGTGCCAGCAGTTATGAGGGGACGAATTCACCCCTCCACTTT. The V call is TRBV6-6, the J call TRBJ1-6, with TRBD1 as a possible D gene (5 bases). The CDR3 contains 14 residues. Trimming left V 3 bases short and J 7 bases short, with 10 bases between. Germline V gene sequence: CDR1 MNHNY, CDR2 SVGAGI (reference sequence).

This sequence joins TRBV19 and TRBJ2-7, with 7 bases identical to TRBD1. Germline V gives CDR1 LNHDA, CDR2 SQIVND (reference sequence). V was clipped by 6 bases and J by 7 bases; unmatched bases: 12. This CDR3 has 14 residues. The CDR3: CASSLTGLVGEQYF. CDR3 bases: TGTGCCAGTAGCCTGACAGGGTTGGTCGGAGAGCAGTACTTC.